This TCR beta chain was sequenced during a study of CD8+ T cells in alopecia areata. As for the study in general: Treated patients were given 5 to 10 mg oral tofacitinib twice daily.

A few counts support this clone. Reverse transcription of extracted RNA yielded cDNA, which provided the sequencing template. Data came from immunoSEQ multiplex PCR; TCRdb stores just in-frame clones and leaves some out. The sample shows 200,000 to 250,000 clones, around 62% of them seen only once. The CDR3 is 15 residues long. CDR1 LNHDA and CDR2 SQIVND come from the germline V gene (reference sequence). Deletions cut 7 bases from V and 4 bases from J, with 17 bases between. The starting material was CD4+ T cells sorted from blood, obtained at week 0. The sequence derives from a human donor with alopecia areata. This rearrangement joins TRBV19 to TRBJ1-3; D perhaps matches TRBD1 (5 bases). The CDR3 loop reads CASTGTAVLGNTIYF. In DNA, the CDR3 is TGTGCCAGTACCGGGACTGCCGTTCTGGGAAACACCATATATTTT.